The TCR beta chain described here comes from a study of T cell changes during pregnancy in multiple sclerosis. Profiling relied on immunoSEQ multiplex PCR, and the TCRdb table lists in-frame clones only, not all of them. The sample includes about 59,000 clones, just under 95% of them seen just once. V lost 10 bases and J 8 bases, leaving 17 bases between the germline ends. There are 12 residues in the CDR3. The V gene's germline CDR1 is MDHEN and CDR2 SYDVKM. Source: CD4+ T cells from peripheral blood mononuclear cells, taken before pregnancy. V gene TRBV28 combines with J gene TRBJ1-1; a weak D match, TRBD1 (6 bases). The clonotype comes from a female donor with multiple sclerosis, enrolled in a pregnancy study. CDR3 sequence (DNA): TGTGCCACCGCGACCCTGGACAGAGAAGCTTTCTTT. Residues: CATATLDREAFF. The entire variable domain, with the rest obtained from reference TRBV28 and TRBJ1-1, is as follows: DVKVTQSSRYLVKRTGEKVFLECVQDMDHENMFWYRQDPGLGLRLIYFSYDVKMKEKGDIPEGYSVSREKKERFSLILESASTNQTSMYLCATATLDREAFFGQGTRLTVV.